The present T cell receptor beta chain was sequenced within a study of T cells expressing NK-cell markers (dated by TCRdb to 2020 to 2021). About the study as a whole: In sorted CD3+CD56+NKG2C+, CD3+CD56+NKG2C- and CD3+CD56-NKG2C+ T-cell subsets from 8 or 9 donors, TCR beta-chain repertoires were profiled. Among the eight sequenced donors, only one was HCMV-seronegative, while the other seven were HCMV-seropositive. The study sequenced eight donors, all healthy volunteers chosen at random: three men and five women. Illumina HiSeq 2000/2500, MiSeq or NextSeq was used to sequence libraries as 2 x 150 bp reads. What the work shows at the level of the full study, not this receptor alone: Whether the expanded NKG2C-expressing T cell clones were specific for HCMV antigens remained unclear. Those dominant clonotypes were again the most abundant among CD3+CD56-NKG2C+ cells in a handful of donors, at about 28.3-60.1%. In several donors, the dominant CD3+CD56+NKG2C+ clonotypes were found to rank among the top 10 CD8+ clonotypes and to make up roughly 1.0-8% of CD8+ T cells.

Sequencing instrument: Illumina HiSeq 2000. TCR beta cDNA libraries were made by 5'RACE template switching that added a universal primer site and unique molecular identifiers. cDNA synthesis was primed from the TCR beta constant segment, followed by two successive PCR amplification steps. The authors' analysis ran thus. Reads were demultiplexed and grouped by UMI with MIGEC, and clonotypes were assembled and quantified with MiTCR. To exclude erroneous sequences, only TCR cDNA sequences supported by at least two reads were retained. Downstream repertoire analysis used the tcR package, and clonotypes were matched across fractions by CDR3 nucleotide sequence plus V segment. VDJmatch was used to annotate antigen specificity against VDJdb, with one amino acid substitution in CDR3 permitted. TCRdb reprocessed the raw reads; every CDR3 protein sequence is a single record, and DNA is not supplied. These V and J calls derive from TCRdb rather than the authors' analysis. This specimen's table enumerates almost 450,000 distinct CDR3 sequences. More than 7% of the sample goes to the ten largest clones.

A note on this clonotype: Its target antigen remains unknown.

To determine HCMV serostatus, a commercial ELISA kit was used to detect HCMV-specific IgG in serum. Ficoll density gradient centrifugation was used to isolate peripheral blood mononuclear cells from blood. Measured from the cysteine to the phenylalanine, the CDR3 is 15 residues long. Only the protein sequence is given. The germline V gene gives CDR1 as SGHTA and CDR2 as FQGNSA. The sequenced sample was blood T cells: a sorted CD56 or NKG2C T cell subset, CD4+ or CD8+ T cells, or bulk PBMC T cells (not recorded which). The clonotype comes from a woman aged 18-70 years in good health. The V gene is TRBV7-2 and the J gene is TRBJ2-2. The CDR3 here reads CASSLAGFGTGELFF. Outside the CDR3, residues come from the reference TRBV7-2 and TRBJ2-2 proteins, so the full variable domain is: GAGVSQSPSNKVTEKGKDVELRCDPISGHTALYWYRQSLGQGLEFLIYFQGNSAPDKSGLPSDRFSAERTGGSVSTLTIQRTQQEDSAVYLCASSLAGFGTGELFFGEGSRLTVL.